What follows are 10 T cell receptor beta chains derived from one specimen sequenced in a study of monozygotic twins with cystic fibrosis. Data came from immunoSEQ multiplex PCR; TCRdb stores just in-frame clones and leaves some out. The sample gives approximately 20,000 clones, approximately 98% of which show up once; less than 0.15% is in the top ten. Sequenced sample: blood. The receptors derive from a girl aged 5 to 17 with cystic fibrosis.

The J gene is TRBJ2-7, the V gene TRBV5-1; D is undetermined. The CDR3 sequence is 16 residues long. CDR1 is SGHRS, CDR2 YFSETQ, per germline. V was clipped by 4 bases and J by 5 bases, with 22 bases between them. CDR3 DNA sequence: TGCGCCAGCAGCCCACCCTCGAGTGGCCCAGACAACGAGCAGTACTTC. Amino acids: CASSPPSSGPDNEQYF.

The chain combines TRBV5-5 with TRBJ1-1; D is ambiguous. Trimming stripped 9 bases from V and 3 bases from J, with 15 bases between. CDR3 length equals 13 residues. Germline assignment: CDR1 SGHKS and CDR2 YYEKEE (reference sequence). The CDR3 nucleotides are TGTGCCACCTTCGAGGTGGGGTACACTGAAGCTTTCTTT. Translation: CATFEVGYTEAFF.

V is TRBV5-1 and J is TRBJ2-1, with D tentatively TRBD2 (5 bases). The V gene lost 4 bases and the J gene lost 10 bases, with 15 bases spanning the gap. This CDR3 spans 13 amino acids. Germline V gene lookup returns CDR1 SGHRS and CDR2 YFSETQ. The CDR3 reads CASSTEAFSEQFF. CDR3 coding DNA: TGCGCCAGCAGCACGGAGGCATTCAGCGAGCAGTTCTTC.

This sequence joins TRBV7-8 and TRBJ1-1, with TRBD1 matching 8 bases. The CDR3 totals 16 residues. With 6 bases clipped from V and 1 base from J, the junction kept 10 bases outside the gene matches. From germline, CDR1 is SGHVS and CDR2 FQNEAQ. CDR3 loop: CASSSQGAIRNTEAFF. The CDR3 DNA follows: TGTGCCAGCAGTAGCCAGGGGGCGATAAGGAACACTGAAGCTTTCTTT.

The chain recombines TRBV7-2 with TRBJ2-1, with 8 bases that match TRBD1. Germline V gives CDR1 SGHTA, CDR2 FQGNSA. The CDR3 is 16 residues long. The V gene end was trimmed by 1 base and the J gene end by 8 bases; junction bases not matched to a gene: 10. The CDR3 loop reads CASSLGGRGLVDEQFF. In DNA form, the CDR3 reads TGTGCCAGCAGCTTAGGAGGCAGGGGGCTCGTCGATGAGCAGTTCTTC.

The chain carries TRBV9 and TRBJ2-3, with D possibly TRBD2 on 5 matching bases. The V gene lost 0 bases and the J gene lost 3 bases, with 20 bases spanning the gap. The CDR3 length is 18 residues. The V gene's germline CDR1 is SGDLS and CDR2 YYNGEE. CDR3 sequence reads: CASSVAGVTRPGTDTQYF. In DNA form, the CDR3 reads TGTGCCAGCAGCGTAGCTGGGGTAACCAGACCGGGGACAGATACGCAGTATTTT.

V usage is TRBV28 and J usage is TRBJ2-1, with 7 positions matching TRBD2. With 5 bases clipped from V and 6 bases from J, the junction kept 7 bases outside the gene matches. The CDR3 is 14 amino acids. Germline CDR1 is MDHEN and CDR2 is SYDVKM. DNA for the CDR3: TGTGCCAGCAGTCCGGGGGGTTTGGGCAATGAGCAGTTCTTC. Protein product: CASSPGGLGNEQFF.

The J gene is TRBJ2-1, the V gene TRBV7-3, with TRBD2 as a possible D gene (5 bases). Germline V CDR1 and CDR2: SGHTA, FQGTGA. The CDR3 consists of 14 residues. Trimming cost V 5 bases and J 7 bases, with 15 bases left between them. The CDR3 protein is CASSPYTTSNEQFF. CDR3 DNA sequence: TGTGCCAGCAGCCCCTACACCACTAGTAATGAGCAGTTCTTC.

The V gene is TRBV29-1, the J gene TRBJ1-2, with no clear D. Trimming cost V 0 bases and J 4 bases, with 3 bases left between them. Germline CDR1 is SQVTM and CDR2 is ANQGSEA. The CDR3 spans 11 residues. This CDR3 is CSVEELYGYTF. CDR3 coding DNA: TGCAGCGTTGAAGAGCTCTATGGCTACACCTTC. Drawing the rest from reference TRBV29-1 and TRBJ1-2, the complete variable domain is SAVISQKPSRDICQRGTSLTIQCQVDSQVTMMFWYRQQPGQSLTLIATANQGSEATYESGFVIDKFPISRPNLTFSTLTVSNMSPEDSSIYLCSVEELYGYTFGSGTRLTVV.

The chain couples TRBV7-2 to TRBJ2-5; 10 bases agree with TRBD2. V lost 5 bases and J lost 5; bases outside the gene matches: 11. The length of the CDR3 is 16 residues. Germline CDR1 reads SGHTA; CDR2 reads FQGNSA. The CDR3 DNA follows: TGTGCCAGCAGCCCCCCCAGCGGGAGGGTAGGGGAGACCCAGTACTTC. It yields the protein CASSPPSGRVGETQYF.